Sequencing of this TCR beta chain was carried out in a study of T cells in Graves' hyperthyroidism and ophthalmopathy. General study results and limits: Ophthalmopathy prediction by the model preceded onset by a median approximately 6.9 months. Among thyroid clonotypes expanded above 0.001, most also appeared in blood.

There are many counts of this clonotype. Its antigen remains unidentified. The V gene's germline CDR1 is ENHRY and CDR2 SYGVKD. With 9 bases removed from V and 2 bases from J, the gap between germline ends came to 16 bases. The CDR3 is made up of 14 amino acids. Amplified regions were TCR beta CDR3 sequences from RNA transcripts. RT-PCR in the first round (using the HTBI primer set) targeted the TCR CDR3. In TCRdb, the multiplex PCR reads were re-called with MiXCR into one record per CDR3 protein. This table has 550,000 to 700,000 distinct CDR3 sequences, 35% to 55% appearing once. The rearrangement joins TRBV10-3 to TRBJ1-2; D call uncertain. The sequencing sample was made of peripheral blood or thyroid tissue (not recorded which). This clonotype was sampled from an adult woman with Graves' disease, either hyperthyroidism or ophthalmopathy (not recorded which). The CDR3 bases are TGTGCCATAAAAGGACGGTTAATCAACTATGGCTACACCTTC. Translated, it gives CAIKGRLINYGYTF.